This T cell receptor beta chain was recorded in a study of cytomegalovirus exposure and HLA in healthy donors. This clone was recorded only once. Sequencing used immunoSEQ multiplex PCR; TCRdb keeps in-frame clones, though not all of them. The table includes tens of thousands of clones, about 93% detected once. The germline V and J ends were trimmed by 6 bases and 8 bases, with 25 bases remaining between them. This CDR3 has 16 amino acids. Germline values: CDR1 MDHEN, CDR2 SYDVKM. This receptor was obtained from a man younger than 35 in good health and CMV-seronegative. Sample: PBMCs. The chain uses TRBV28 and TRBJ1-2; D gene uncertain. Here the CDR3 DNA reads TGTGCCAGCAGCCCCGCCGGTGTCACAGATTCAGAAGGCTACACCTTC. This gives the protein CASSPAGVTDSEGYTF.